This section outlines one TCR beta chain sequence together with its context. Other DNA sequences of this sample code for an identical CDR3. The V and J ends lost 5 bases and 3 bases, in that order; junction bases with no gene match: 2. CDR3 size: 15 residues. CDR1 is MNHEY, CDR2 SMNVEV, per germline (reference sequence). The sample is drawn from a study of shared clonotypes between healthy human individuals. Using immunoSEQ multiplex PCR, the repertoire was profiled, and TCRdb retains in-frame clones only, with some absent. This table has around 2.1 million clones, more than 85% appearing once. It was CD45RO-negative cells, positively selected for CCR7, that made up naive CD8 cells, with terminally differentiated effector memory CD45RA+ cells excluded.

This clonotype was obtained from a man in his late teens or twenties in good health. Some clones in this sample may be carry-over from other donors' samples. The V and J genes are TRBV27 and TRBJ2-1; 12 positions agree with TRBD2. What was sequenced was naive CD8+ T cells from PBMCs. The CDR3 here is CASSALAGGYNEQFF. DNA for the CDR3: TGTGCCAGCAGTGCACTAGCGGGAGGCTACAATGAGCAGTTCTTC.